One and the same sample provided the 6 T cell receptor beta chains below, sequenced in a study of siplizumab effects on memory and regulatory T cells. Profiled with immunoSEQ multiplex PCR; TCRdb holds only in-frame clones, not every one. The table has 20,000 or so clones, approximately 44% seen once. For these receptors, no antigen is known. Cocultured for over 5 days at 37°C were the mixed lymphocyte reaction cells. Sequencing was performed on CFSE-low (dividing) CD4+ T cells sorted from an allogeneic mixed lymphocyte reaction. The receptor source for this set is a human donor in good health; the cells came from an allogeneic mixed lymphocyte reaction. Some clones in this sample may be carry-over from other donors' samples.

V and J are TRBV18 and TRBJ2-2; 9 bases match TRBD1. The germline V gene has CDR1 KGHSH and CDR2 LQKENI. The junction had 4 bases not matched to a gene; V was cut back by 4 bases and J by 1 base. The CDR3 totals 16 residues. This CDR3 is CASSLRQGVNTGELFF. Here the CDR3 DNA reads TGTGCCAGCTCACTACGACAGGGGGTGAACACCGGGGAGCTGTTTTTT.

The rearrangement joins TRBV7-9 to TRBJ2-7; unclear D gene. This CDR3 region has 12 residues. V was pared by 5 bases and J by 2 bases, with 7 bases between. The germline V gene has CDR1 SEHNR and CDR2 FQNEAQ (reference sequence). For the CDR3, the DNA is TGTGCCAGCAGCATTAGGACCTACGAGCAGTACTTC. Translating it yields CASSIRTYEQYF.

This chain uses TRBV7-2 with TRBJ1-1; unclear D gene. V was trimmed by 5 bases and J by 1 base, leaving 11 bases between them. CDR1 and CDR2 from the germline V gene are SGHTA and FQGNSA. This CDR3 contains 14 residues. The CDR3 DNA follows: TGTGCCAGCAGCCCGGGGAGCTGGAACACTGAAGCTTTCTTT. As protein: CASSPGSWNTEAFF. The variable domain in full, with the rest retrieved from reference TRBV7-2 and TRBJ1-1, is GAGVSQSPSNKVTEKGKDVELRCDPISGHTALYWYRQSLGQGLEFLIYFQGNSAPDKSGLPSDRFSAERTGGSVSTLTIQRTQQEDSAVYLCASSPGSWNTEAFFGQGTRLTVV.

This clone has only a few counts. This chain links TRBV2 with TRBJ2-7, with TRBD1 matching over 7 bases. The CDR3 extends over 14 amino acids. Losses at the gene ends were 7 bases for V and 6 bases for J; bases not matched to a gene: 12. Germline V CDR1 and CDR2: SNHLY, FYNNEI. The CDR3, as DNA: TGTGCCAGCAACGGAGACAGGGTTCTTTCCGAGCAGTACTTC. Translated, it gives CASNGDRVLSEQYF.

This clone showed up just a few times. The chain recombines TRBV6-1 with TRBJ2-1; 12 bases are shared with TRBD1. The germline gives CDR1 MNHNS, CDR2 SASEGT. V lost 8 bases to trimming and J lost 9 bases; unmatched junction nucleotides: 5. The length of the CDR3 is 13 residues. CDR3 DNA: TGTGCCAGCTCGGGACAGGGGGCAAGTGAGCAGTTCTTC. Amino acid sequence: CASSGQGASEQFF.

V usage is TRBV6-5 and J usage is TRBJ2-7; the D gene is possibly TRBD2 (6 bases). V lost 6 bases to trimming and J lost 12 bases, with 21 bases between them. Per the germline V gene, CDR1 is MNHEY and CDR2 is SVGAGI. CDR3 length: 13 amino acids. CDR3 coding DNA: TGTGCCAGCAGGGGTTCTTCTAGCGCGAGAATGTACTTC. Its translation: CASRGSSSARMYF.